The clone carrying this T cell receptor (beta chain) was recorded a few times. RNA was extracted with the RNeasy kit, and a quantity of about 0.45 to 1 ug was reverse transcribed using random hexamers. TCRdb ran MiXCR on the immunoSEQ multiplex PCR reads and lists one entry per CDR3 protein. The sample yields 150,000 to 160,000 distinct CDR3 sequences, approximately 93% seen once. The CDR3 runs to 16 residues. Germline CDR1 SEHNR, CDR2 FQNEAQ (reference sequence). The V segment lost 5 bases and the J segment 3 bases; nucleotides outside the gene matches: 11. The sample comes from a study of CD8 T cells in Susac syndrome.

The chain employs TRBV7-9 and TRBJ2-7; 9 bases agree with TRBD2. The sequence was collected from a human donor with multiple sclerosis. Material for sequencing was CD8+ T cells from PBMCs. The CDR3 sequence is CASSPDGTSYFYEQYF. DNA for the CDR3: TGTGCCAGCAGCCCGGATGGGACTAGCTACTTCTACGAGCAGTACTTC.